This TCR beta chain was retrieved from a study of T cells after yellow fever vaccination. In this sample, this clonotype turned up many times. They built TCR cDNA with 5'RACE template switching, a step that put in a universal primer site and UMIs. One entry per CDR3 protein, called by TCRdb with MiXCR from the 5' RACE reads. The sample lists about 73,000 distinct CDR3 sequences, around 7.7% occurring once. The CDR3 sequence is 12 residues long. The junction had 0 bases not matched to a gene; V was cut back by 0 bases and J by 4 bases. CDR1 and CDR2 (germline): DFQATT, SNEGSKA (reference sequence). This rearrangement joins TRBV20-1 to TRBJ2-7, with TRBD2 identical over 7 bases. The sequence came from a man aged 25 to 45 who received the YFV17D yellow fever vaccine. The specimen was CD8+ T cells sorted from PBMCs, collected on the day of the yellow fever booster vaccination. The CDR3 DNA is TGCAGTGCTAGAGAGCGGGAGTACGAGCAGTACTTC. It translates to CSAREREYEQYF.